The 20 T cell receptor beta chains in this list originate from one sample, sequenced in a study of CD8+CD57+ T cells in acquired aplastic anemia. Patients included in sequencing had previously demonstrated CD8+CD57+ cell expansion by flow cytometry. TCR beta VDJ and CDR3 profiles were obtained from a genomic DNA template. TCRdb analysed the reads with MiXCR anew, one entry per CDR3 protein. Seen here are approximately 130,000 distinct CDR3 sequences, about 43% observed once, and the top ten hold around 2.7%. Sequenced sample: sorted CD4+, CD8+, or CD8+CD57+ T cells (not recorded which) from PBMCs. These receptors all come from a human donor with aplastic anemia.

The table lists this clonotype with a few counts. V gene TRBV7-2 combines with J gene TRBJ1-5; D not certain. CDR3 length: 14 amino acids. Between the trimmed V and J ends, which lost 3 bases and 4 bases, there was a span of 10 bases. The germline V gene encodes CDR1 SGHTA and CDR2 FQGNSA. This CDR3 reads CASSFPMGNQPQHF. The CDR3 nucleotides are TGTGCCAGCAGCTTCCCCATGGGGAATCAGCCCCAGCATTTT. Variable domain in full (rest from reference TRBV7-2 and TRBJ1-5): GAGVSQSPSNKVTEKGKDVELRCDPISGHTALYWYRQSLGQGLEFLIYFQGNSAPDKSGLPSDRFSAERTGGSVSTLTIQRTQQEDSAVYLCASSFPMGNQPQHFGDGTRLSIL.

There are many counts of this clonotype. The rearrangement links TRBV7-6 to TRBJ1-1; D is ambiguous. Germline-derived CDR1 and CDR2 are SGHVS and FNYEAQ. This CDR3 has 13 residues. Trimming stripped 3 bases from V and 8 bases from J, with 13 bases between. CDR3 nucleotides: TGTGCCAGCAGCTTTGAGCCGGGTCGAGAAGCTTTCTTT. Translation gives CASSFEPGREAFF.

Points on this clonotype: The junction shows a germline mismatch at one end, possibly a read error. The chain links TRBV20-1 to TRBJ1-3; D remains unclear. The CDR3 is 17 residues long. Germline V lookup: CDR1 DFQATT, CDR2 SNEGSKA (reference sequence). The CDR3 DNA is TGCAGTGCTGGAGATCTAGGATCCTGGATTGGCGGAAACACCATATATTTT. It is translated as CSAGDLGSWIGGNTIYF.

The chain is built from TRBV7-9 and TRBJ2-7, with 7 bases matching TRBD1. V lost 2 bases and J lost 0; bases outside the gene matches: 4. The CDR3 sequence is 15 residues long. Germline assignment: CDR1 SEHNR and CDR2 FQNEAQ (reference sequence). DNA for the CDR3: TGTGCCAGCAGCTTAAGACAGGGAAGCTCCTACGAGCAGTACTTC. Encoded protein: CASSLRQGSSYEQYF.

With respect to this clonotype: One end of the junction varies from germline; a read error may be responsible. The V and J genes are TRBV5-5 and TRBJ1-2; D is perhaps TRBD1 (6 bases). Germline loops: CDR1 SGHKS, CDR2 YYEKEE (reference sequence). The CDR3 sequence is 15 residues long. The CDR3 sequence is CARRGKGSVNYGYTF. CDR3 bases: TGTGCCCGCAGGGGAAAGGGGTCGGTAAACTATGGCTACACCTTC.

This chain links TRBV10-3 with TRBJ1-2; D may be TRBD1 (6 bases). V was shortened by 8 bases and J by 4 bases, with 17 bases between the two germline ends. In germline, CDR1 is ENHRY, CDR2 SYGVKD. The CDR3 is 14 residues long. CDR3 sequence: CAISRDIKPYGYTF. DNA for the CDR3: TGTGCCATCTCCCGGGACATCAAGCCCTATGGCTACACCTTC.

This clonotype was found a few times. The genes are TRBV18 and TRBJ1-1; tentative D call: TRBD1 (6 bases). The germline V gene has CDR1 KGHSH and CDR2 LQKENI. This CDR3 is built from 14 residues. Deletions cut 5 bases from V and 4 bases from J, with 14 bases between. The CDR3 protein is CASSTGGQGTEAFF. The CDR3 DNA follows: TGTGCCAGCTCAACCGGGGGGCAGGGCACTGAAGCTTTCTTT.

The chain uses TRBV2 and TRBJ2-2; 8 bases are shared with TRBD2. From germline, CDR1 is SNHLY and CDR2 FYNNEI. Trimming removed 6 bases from V and 6 bases from J; junction bases left unmatched: 9. The CDR3 loop spans 15 amino acids. CDR3 sequence reads: CASRGTRRTAGELFF. The DNA of the CDR3 is TGTGCCAGCAGGGGGACTAGGCGGACAGCCGGGGAGCTGTTTTTT.

The chain combines TRBV5-1 with TRBJ2-5; 12 bases fit TRBD2. CDR1 SGHRS and CDR2 YFSETQ come from the germline V gene. The trim removed 5 bases at V and 4 bases at J, leaving 6 bases unmatched. CDR3 size: 15 residues. Here the CDR3 reads CASSLAGGQVETQYF. Here the CDR3 DNA reads TGCGCCAGCAGTCTAGCGGGGGGGCAAGTAGAGACCCAGTACTTC. Full variable domain (missing parts from reference TRBV5-1 and TRBJ2-5): KAGVTQTPRYLIKTRGQQVTLSCSPISGHRSVSWYQQTPGQGLQFLFEYFSETQRNKGNFPGRFSGRQFSNSRSEMNVSTLELGDSALYLCASSLAGGQVETQYFGPGTRLLVL.

The sample holds a few counts of this clonotype. The chain uses TRBV10-3 and TRBJ2-1, with unresolved D. V was cut by 10 bases and J by 12 bases, with 31 bases left in between. Germline assignment: CDR1 ENHRY and CDR2 SYGVKD. The CDR3 runs 16 residues. In DNA form, the CDR3 reads TGTGCCAGCAGCCGGGCCGGCTGGGAACCCCCAACATCGCAGTTCTTC. This gives the protein CASSRAGWEPPTSQFF.

V and J are TRBV2 and TRBJ2-2; no firm D call. V shed 6 bases and J shed 3 bases, with 14 bases lying between them. This CDR3 region has 15 residues. The germline CDR1 and CDR2 sequences are SNHLY and FYNNEI. CDR3 in amino acids: CASRKTRLHTGELFF. CDR3 nucleotide sequence: TGTGCCAGCAGGAAGACGAGGCTCCACACCGGGGAGCTGTTTTTT.

There are many counts of this clonotype. The V call is TRBV7-8, the J call TRBJ2-7; 7 bases map to TRBD2. Per the germline V gene, CDR1 is SGHVS and CDR2 is FQNEAQ. J lost 3 bases, V lost 4 bases, and 6 bases had no gene match. The length of the CDR3 is 14 residues. In DNA, the CDR3 is TGTGCCAGCAGCTCCAACCGGGACTACTACGAGCAGTACTTC. This gives the protein CASSSNRDYYEQYF.

This clonotype came up many times. A much larger clone sits a single nucleotide away, making a read error possible. The chain joins TRBV7-8 to TRBJ1-5; D perhaps matches TRBD1 (6 bases). Trimming removed 5 bases from V and 5 bases from J, with 10 bases in between. Germline V gene lookup returns CDR1 SGHVS and CDR2 FQNEAQ. This CDR3 is built from 13 residues. The CDR3 loop reads CASSAGVYQPQHF. CDR3 nucleotides: TGTGCCAGCAGCGCAGGGGTGTATCAGCCCCAGCATTTT.

In its sample, this clonotype was seen many times. The chain joins TRBV20-1 to TRBJ1-2; the D is unclear. CDR1 DFQATT and CDR2 SNEGSKA come from the germline V gene (reference sequence). With 5 bases removed from V and 6 bases from J, the gap between germline ends came to 13 bases. This CDR3 spans 12 amino acids. The CDR3 is CSAPHSPDGYTF. CDR3 nucleotides: TGCAGTGCTCCACACTCTCCGGATGGCTACACCTTC.

The rearrangement joins TRBV9 to TRBJ2-5; 9 bases agree with TRBD1. CDR1 SGDLS and CDR2 YYNGEE come from the germline V gene. Trimming cost V 4 bases and J 4 bases; bases outside gene matches: 5. The CDR3 is made up of 14 amino acids. The CDR3 DNA reads TGTGCCAGCAGCCCCCGGACAGGGGCAGAGACCCAGTACTTC. Translation: CASSPRTGAETQYF.

In DNA form, the CDR3 reads TGTGCCAGTAGTATAGGAGGGGCTCTAGATACGCAGTATTTT. Translation gives CASSIGGALDTQYF. The rearrangement joins TRBV19 to TRBJ2-3; D possibly uses TRBD1 or TRBD2 (5 bases each). The CDR3 length is 14 residues. The ends were cut back, 1 base at V and 5 bases at J, with 10 bases in the middle. Per germline, CDR1 LNHDA and CDR2 SQIVND (reference sequence).

The chain links TRBV15 to TRBJ1-5; perhaps TRBD1 as D (5 bases). V was pared by 2 bases and J by 5 bases, with 10 bases between. Germline V gene data show CDR1 as LNHNV and CDR2 as YYDKDF (reference sequence). This CDR3 spans 14 amino acids. CDR3 residues: CATSRQGGDQPQHF. CDR3 DNA: TGTGCCACCAGCAGACAGGGCGGGGATCAGCCCCAGCATTTT.

Only one count was recorded for this clonotype. This chain links TRBV6-1 with TRBJ1-5, with D possibly being TRBD1 (6 bases). V was shortened by 5 bases and J by 7 bases, with 21 bases between the two germline ends. This CDR3 has 16 amino acids. In germline, CDR1 is MNHNS, CDR2 SASEGT. The CDR3 sequence is CASSPMEQGSSQPQHF. In DNA, the CDR3 is TGTGCCAGCAGTCCCATGGAACAGGGATCATCGCAGCCCCAGCATTTT.

This chain connects TRBV28 to TRBJ2-2; D is perhaps TRBD2 (5 bases). In germline, CDR1 is MDHEN, CDR2 SYDVKM. V lost 3 bases, J lost 6 bases, and 14 bases lay in between. The CDR3 length is 15 residues. CDR3 amino acids: CASSFFGVVAGELFF. CDR3 bases: TGTGCCAGCAGTTTTTTCGGGGTAGTGGCCGGGGAGCTGTTTTTT.

This clonotype was seen repeatedly, ten times or more. The V gene is TRBV6-7, the J gene TRBJ1-5; D is ambiguous. Being an ORF, TRBV6-7 has a function that is uncertain. Trimming shortened V by 4 bases and J by 3 bases, and 16 bases separated the two germline ends. The CDR3 loop spans 16 amino acids. The CDR3 DNA reads as TGTGCCAGCAGTTCCCCAATAACAGTACACAATCAGCCCCAGCATTTT. Protein sequence: CASSSPITVHNQPQHF.